Described below is a single T cell receptor beta chain sequence and its context. Its antigen is currently unknown. This specimen belongs to a study of CD8 T cells in ankylosing spondylitis. Study-level findings and limits: Disease-linked clones bore a CD8+ phenotype and were relatively rare in peripheral blood.

A single record per CDR3 protein comes from TCRdb applying MiXCR to the 5' RACE reads. The sample has 200,000 to 250,000 distinct CDR3 sequences, 20% to 30% seen once. The trim removed 6 bases at V and 2 bases at J, leaving 4 bases unmatched. CDR1 and CDR2 from the germline V gene are MNHEY and SMNVEV (reference sequence). This CDR3 spans 15 amino acids. Sequenced input: blood, either unsorted or a sorted T cell fraction (not recorded which). The sequence was collected from a male donor with ankylosing spondylitis or in good health (not recorded which). This rearrangement joins TRBV27 to TRBJ2-3; 11 nucleotides match TRBD2. CDR3 sequence: CASRYSGRATDTQYF. CDR3 sequence (DNA): TGTGCCAGCAGATATAGCGGGAGGGCCACAGATACGCAGTATTTT.